This TCR beta chain was identified in a study of T cells in Graves' hyperthyroidism and ophthalmopathy. A few counts support this clonotype. Template material for amplifying TCR beta CDR3 regions consisted of RNA transcripts. The primer set for the first-round RT-PCR of the TCR CDR3 was HTBI. TCRdb processed the multiplex PCR reads anew with MiXCR; each CDR3 protein has one entry. This sample has about 760,000 distinct CDR3 sequences, with about a third found just once. Germline assignment: CDR1 MNHEY and CDR2 SVGAGI. J gave up 2 bases and V 0 bases, and 6 bases lay outside the gene matches. CDR3 size: 18 residues. PBMCs stemmed from about 9.7 ml fresh peripheral blood.

This clonotype was obtained from a woman aged 40 to 49 with Graves' hyperthyroidism. Input material: blood. V and J are TRBV6-5 and TRBJ2-6; TRBD1 aligns across 8 bases. This chain's CDR3 is CASSYSQGARPGANVLTF. The CDR3 nucleotides are TGTGCCAGCAGTTACTCGCAGGGGGCGCGACCTGGGGCCAACGTCCTGACTTTC.